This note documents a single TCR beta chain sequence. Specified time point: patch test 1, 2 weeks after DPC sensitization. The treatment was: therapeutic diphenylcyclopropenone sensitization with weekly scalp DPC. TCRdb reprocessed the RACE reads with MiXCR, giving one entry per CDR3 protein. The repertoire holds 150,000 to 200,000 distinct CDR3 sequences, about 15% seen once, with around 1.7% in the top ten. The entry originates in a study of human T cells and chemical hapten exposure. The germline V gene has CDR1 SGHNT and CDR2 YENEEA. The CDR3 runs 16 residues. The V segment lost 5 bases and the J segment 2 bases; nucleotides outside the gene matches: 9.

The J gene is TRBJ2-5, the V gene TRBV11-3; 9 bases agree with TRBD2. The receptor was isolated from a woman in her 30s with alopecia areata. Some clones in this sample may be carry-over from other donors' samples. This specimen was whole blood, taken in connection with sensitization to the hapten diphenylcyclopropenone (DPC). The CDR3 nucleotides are TGTGCCAGCAGCCGAACAGCGGGGGGAGGACAAGAGACCCAGTACTTC. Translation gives CASSRTAGGGQETQYF. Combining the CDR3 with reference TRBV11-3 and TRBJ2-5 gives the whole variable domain EAGVVQSPRYKIIEKKQPVAFWCNPISGHNTLYWYLQNLGQGPELLIRYENEEAVDDSQLPKDRFSAERLKGVDSTLKIQPAELGDSAVYLCASSRTAGGGQETQYFGPGTRLLVL.